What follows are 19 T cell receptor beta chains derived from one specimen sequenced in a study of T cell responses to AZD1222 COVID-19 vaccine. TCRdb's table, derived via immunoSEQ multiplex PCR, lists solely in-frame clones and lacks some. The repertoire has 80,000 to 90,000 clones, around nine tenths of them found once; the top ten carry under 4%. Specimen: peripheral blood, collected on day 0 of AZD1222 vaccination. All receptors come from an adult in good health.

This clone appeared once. The CDR3 DNA sequence: TGTGCCAGCAGCCAAGATAAATGGACCGGGACAGGGGGGTACGAGCAGTACTTC. As protein: CASSQDKWTGTGGYEQYF. This chain links TRBV14 with TRBJ2-7, with 11 bases that match TRBD1. The J segment lost 4 bases and the V segment lost 0 bases, leaving 11 bases of the junction unmatched. The CDR3 runs 18 residues. Germline CDR1 and CDR2: SGHDN and FVKESK.

The CDR3 region is CASSSDIWGQGPGYTF. CDR3 nucleotide sequence: TGTGCCAGCTCCTCCGACATTTGGGGACAGGGCCCTGGCTACACCTTC. The chain is built from TRBV18 and TRBJ1-2; 9 bases line up with TRBD1. V lost 6 bases, J lost 7 bases, and 15 bases stayed unmatched. The CDR3 runs 16 residues. CDR1 and CDR2 from the germline V gene are KGHSH and LQKENI.

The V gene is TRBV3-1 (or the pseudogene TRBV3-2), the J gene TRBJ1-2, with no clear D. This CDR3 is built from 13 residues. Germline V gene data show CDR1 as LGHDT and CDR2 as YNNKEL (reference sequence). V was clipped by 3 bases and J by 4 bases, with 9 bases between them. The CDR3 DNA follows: TGTGCCAGCAGCCAGGCACAGAGCTATGGCTACACCTTC. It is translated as CASSQAQSYGYTF.

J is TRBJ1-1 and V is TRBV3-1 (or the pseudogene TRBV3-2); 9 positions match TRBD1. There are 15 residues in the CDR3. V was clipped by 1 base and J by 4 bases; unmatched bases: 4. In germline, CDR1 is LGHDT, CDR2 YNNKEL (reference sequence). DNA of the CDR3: TGTGCCAGCAGCCAAGGAACAGGGGGCCCCACTGAAGCTTTCTTT. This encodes CASSQGTGGPTEAFF.

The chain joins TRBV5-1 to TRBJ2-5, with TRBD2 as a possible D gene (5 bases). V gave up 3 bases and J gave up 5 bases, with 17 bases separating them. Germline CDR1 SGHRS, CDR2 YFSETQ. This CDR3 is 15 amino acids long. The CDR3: CASSSALAAGETQYF. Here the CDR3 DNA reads TGCGCCAGCAGCTCCGCCCTAGCAGCCGGGGAGACCCAGTACTTC.

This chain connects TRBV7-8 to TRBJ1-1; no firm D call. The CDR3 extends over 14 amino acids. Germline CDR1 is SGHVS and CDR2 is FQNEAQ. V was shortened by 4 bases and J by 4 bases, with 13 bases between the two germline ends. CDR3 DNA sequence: TGTGCCAGCAGCTCCCCCTGGGCAGGCACTGAAGCTTTCTTT. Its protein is CASSSPWAGTEAFF.

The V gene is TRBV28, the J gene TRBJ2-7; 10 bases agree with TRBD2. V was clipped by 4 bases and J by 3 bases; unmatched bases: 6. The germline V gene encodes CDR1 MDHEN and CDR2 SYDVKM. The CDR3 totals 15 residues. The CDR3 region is CASSSGLAAFYEQYF. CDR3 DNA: TGTGCCAGCAGTTCCGGACTAGCGGCCTTCTACGAGCAGTACTTC.

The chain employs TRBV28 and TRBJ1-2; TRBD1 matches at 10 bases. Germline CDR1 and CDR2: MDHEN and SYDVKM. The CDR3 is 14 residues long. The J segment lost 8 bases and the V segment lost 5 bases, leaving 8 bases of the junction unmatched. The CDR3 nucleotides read TGTGCCAGCAGTACGACAGGGGGCGTGAAGGGCTACACCTTC. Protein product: CASSTTGGVKGYTF.

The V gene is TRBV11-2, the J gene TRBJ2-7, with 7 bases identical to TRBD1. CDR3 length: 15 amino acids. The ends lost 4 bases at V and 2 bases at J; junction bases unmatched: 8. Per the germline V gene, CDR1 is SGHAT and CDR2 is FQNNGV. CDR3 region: CASSSNYRGPYEQYF. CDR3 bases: TGTGCCAGCAGCTCGAACTACAGGGGCCCCTACGAGCAGTACTTC.

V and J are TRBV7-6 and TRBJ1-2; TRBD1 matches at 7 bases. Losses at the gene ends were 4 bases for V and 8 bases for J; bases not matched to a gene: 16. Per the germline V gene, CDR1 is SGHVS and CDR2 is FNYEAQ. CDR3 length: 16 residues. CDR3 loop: CASSSGYRGKTSGYTF. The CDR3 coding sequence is TGTGCCAGCAGCTCTGGATACAGGGGCAAGACTTCGGGCTACACCTTC.

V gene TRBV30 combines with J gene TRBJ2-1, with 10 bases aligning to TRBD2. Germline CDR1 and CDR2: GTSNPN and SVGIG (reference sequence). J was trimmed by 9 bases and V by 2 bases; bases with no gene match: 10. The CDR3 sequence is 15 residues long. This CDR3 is CAWSRGGAGGGEQFF. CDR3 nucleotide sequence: TGTGCCTGGAGTCGTGGCGGAGCGGGAGGGGGTGAGCAGTTCTTC.

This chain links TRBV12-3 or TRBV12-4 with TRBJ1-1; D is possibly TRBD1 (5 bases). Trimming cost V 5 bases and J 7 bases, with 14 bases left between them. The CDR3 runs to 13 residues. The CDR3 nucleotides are TGTGCCAGCAGTCTATTCAGGGAAAGTGAAGCTTTCTTT. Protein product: CASSLFRESEAFF.

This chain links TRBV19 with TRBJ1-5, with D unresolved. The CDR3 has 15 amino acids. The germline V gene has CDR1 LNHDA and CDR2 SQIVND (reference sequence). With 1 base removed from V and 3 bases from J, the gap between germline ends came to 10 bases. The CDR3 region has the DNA TGTGCCAGTAGTATAGTTGGAGGGCTCAATCAGCCCCAGCATTTT. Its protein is CASSIVGGLNQPQHF.

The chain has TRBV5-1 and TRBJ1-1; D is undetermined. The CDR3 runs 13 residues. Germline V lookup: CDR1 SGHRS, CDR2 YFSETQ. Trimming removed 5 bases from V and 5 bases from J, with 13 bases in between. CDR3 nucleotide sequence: TGCGCCAGCAGGGAGGGTGCGAGGACTGAAGCTTTCTTT. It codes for CASREGARTEAFF.

For the CDR3, the DNA is TGTGCCAGCAGCTTAGGCCCCCTCGCAGACTCCTACGAGCAGTACTTC. It translates to CASSLGPLADSYEQYF. This chain joins TRBV7-2 and TRBJ2-7; no clear D. The ends were cut back, 1 base at V and 0 bases at J, with 13 bases in the middle. Germline V gives CDR1 SGHTA, CDR2 FQGNSA. The CDR3 consists of 16 residues.

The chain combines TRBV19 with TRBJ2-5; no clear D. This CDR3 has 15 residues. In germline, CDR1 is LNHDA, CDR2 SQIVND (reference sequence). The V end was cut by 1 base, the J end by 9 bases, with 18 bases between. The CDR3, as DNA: TGTGCCAGTAGTATAGGGACCGCACTTTCGGCCGCCCAGTACTTC. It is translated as CASSIGTALSAAQYF.

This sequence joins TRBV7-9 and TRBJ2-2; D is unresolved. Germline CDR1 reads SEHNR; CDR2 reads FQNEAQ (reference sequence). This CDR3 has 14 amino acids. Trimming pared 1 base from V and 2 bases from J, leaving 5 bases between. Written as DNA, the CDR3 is TGTGCCAGCAGCTTAGGGGGAAACACCGGGGAGCTGTTTTTT. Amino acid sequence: CASSLGGNTGELFF.

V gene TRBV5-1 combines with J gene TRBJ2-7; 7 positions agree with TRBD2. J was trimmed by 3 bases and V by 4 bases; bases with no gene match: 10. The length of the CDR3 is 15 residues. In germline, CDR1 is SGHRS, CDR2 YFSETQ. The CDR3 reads CASSTAGTINYEQYF. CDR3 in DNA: TGCGCCAGCAGCACCGCCGGGACTATCAACTACGAGCAGTACTTC. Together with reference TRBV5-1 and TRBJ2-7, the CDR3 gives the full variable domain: KAGVTQTPRYLIKTRGQQVTLSCSPISGHRSVSWYQQTPGQGLQFLFEYFSETQRNKGNFPGRFSGRQFSNSRSEMNVSTLELGDSALYLCASSTAGTINYEQYFGPGTRLTVT.

CDR3: CASSSIAGGYNEQFF. In DNA form, the CDR3 reads TGTGCCAGCAGCTCCATAGCGGGGGGGTACAATGAGCAGTTCTTC. The chain has TRBV7-3 and TRBJ2-1; TRBD2 agrees at 11 bases. The CDR3 extends over 15 amino acids. V lost 4 bases, J lost 4 bases, and 3 bases stayed unmatched. Germline-derived CDR1 and CDR2 are SGHTA and FQGTGA.